This T cell receptor beta chain appears in the sequencing data of a study of neoadjuvant anti-PD-1 for oral cavity cancer. Study summary: Non-progressing patients received a fourth nivolumab dose near day 43, then surgery on days 50-56.

The table lists this clone with a count of one. Its matching antigen is unknown. Findings of the study overall: Pretreatment Treg/Th17 ratio correlated inversely with post-treatment tumor clonality.

Time point here: after neoadjuvant nivolumab, at surgical resection. Stage II-IVA oral cavity squamous cell carcinoma was new and untreated by systemic or radiation therapy. Most PBMC samples had 480 ng input DNA in six replicates. Libraries were prepared by immunoSEQ multiplex PCR; TCRdb keeps only in-frame clonotypes and omits some of them. The sample lists 8,500 to 10,000 clones; roughly 60% were seen once. The CDR3 is 14 amino acids. Germline V gene sequence: CDR1 SNHLY, CDR2 FYNNEI. Trimming took off 7 bases at V and 1 base at J, with 10 bases between the two ends. The receptor's source is a person aged 40-85 years with oral cavity squamous cell carcinoma. This material consisted of PBMCs, taken after nivolumab (anti-PD-1) treatment. This chain connects TRBV2 to TRBJ2-2; D possibly corresponds to TRBD1 (5 bases). Written as DNA, the CDR3 is TGTGCCAGCAAGACACAGGTGAACACCGGGGAGCTGTTTTTT. This gives the protein CASKTQVNTGELFF. Full variable domain (rest looked up from reference TRBV2 and TRBJ2-2): EPEVTQTPSHQVTQMGQEVILRCVPISNHLYFYWYRQILGQKVEFLVSFYNNEISEKSEIFDDQFSVERPDGSNFTLKIRSTKLEDSAMYFCASKTQVNTGELFFGEGSRLTVL.